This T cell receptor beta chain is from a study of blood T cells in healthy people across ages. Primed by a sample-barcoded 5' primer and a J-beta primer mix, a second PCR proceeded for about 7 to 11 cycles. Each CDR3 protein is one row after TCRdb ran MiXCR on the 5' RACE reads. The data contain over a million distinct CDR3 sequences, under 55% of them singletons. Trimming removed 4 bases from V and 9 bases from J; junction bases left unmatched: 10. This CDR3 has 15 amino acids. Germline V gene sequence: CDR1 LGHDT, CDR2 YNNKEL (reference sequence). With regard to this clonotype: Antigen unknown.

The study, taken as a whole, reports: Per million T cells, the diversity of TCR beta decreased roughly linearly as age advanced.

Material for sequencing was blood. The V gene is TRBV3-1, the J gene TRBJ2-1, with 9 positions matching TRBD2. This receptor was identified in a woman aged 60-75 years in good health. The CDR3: CASSPWTSDLGEQFF. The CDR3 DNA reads TGTGCCAGCAGCCCTTGGACTAGCGACCTGGGTGAGCAGTTCTTC.